This paragraph reports one T cell receptor beta chain. No antigen is known for it. One base away there is no much larger clone; base qualities are not given. TCR CDR3 regions were amplified from genomic DNA by multiplex PCR using the deep immunoSEQ assay. For each cell subset, the extracted genomic DNA was distributed evenly across all wells of several immunoSEQ 96-well plates, and each plate served as one replicate. Each replicate PCR for sorted subsets received 150 to 250 ng genomic DNA, equal to about 30,000 T cell genomes. Purified libraries were measured with a Qubit 3.0 fluorometer, size-checked on a Bioanalyzer 2100, and measured again with the KAPA Library Quantification kit. A separate single-read 150-cycle Illumina NextSeq 550 flow cell was used to sequence each immunoSEQ 96-well plate. Per the original workflow: Because only junctional sequences without quality scores were contained in the immunoSEQ output, filtering matching that applied to full-length reads could not be performed. Sequences were annotated with PyIR, a Python wrapper for IgBLAST v1.9, and V/J genes and CDR3 were assigned using IMGT germline references. Reads were filtered out if the reads had weak V/J assignments (E-value above 1e-6), no CDR3, stop codons, out-of-frame junctions, or ambiguous translated residues. V3J clonotypes were defined as sequences sharing the same inferred V gene, J gene, and CDR3 amino acid sequence. Percentage overlap between repertoires was computed as shared unique clonotypes divided by the size of the smaller repertoire. Richness of each repertoire was evaluated using RTK rarefaction, the Chao1 estimator, and Recon v2.1 estimates of unobserved clonotypes. For all TCRbeta clonotypes obtained by the gDNA method from several donors, generation probabilities were computed with OLGA. TCRdb mirrors the immuneACCESS table, restricted to in-frame sequences. Some clones are absent from its copies; in checked studies, under half trace to an unresolved V gene, and the reason for the others is unknown. V, J and clone size are taken as reported in that table, and D and trimming were inferred from the DNA itself. The sample table contains some 2,400,000 clones; only one count was recorded for more than 90% of them. The biggest ten clones account for about 0.13% of the sample.

CDR1 SGHNT and CDR2 YENEEA are derived from the germline V gene. The CDR3 covers 16 residues, taking in both the cysteine and the phenylalanine. Of all the DNA, just the CDR3 is kept, 48 bases in frame from base 1. V loses 1 base, J loses 0 bases, and the germline ends lie 10 bases apart. The data are from a study of shared clonotypes between healthy human individuals (dated by TCRdb to 2020 to 2021). Turning to the overall study: The cohort included three men and two women between 18 and 49 years of age. Per donor, three plates each were used for CD4 naive and CD4 memory, two for CD8 naive, and one for CD8 memory. To estimate repertoire size and how much clonotype sharing occurs between individuals, the study deeply sequenced the blood TCR repertoires of about five healthy adults. Between about 0.8 and 9 billion PBMCs per donor were obtained by leukapheresis. To increase sequencing depth and limit assay-specific biases, different laboratories used diverse techniques to prepare libraries and sequence TCR repertoires. General study outcomes and caveats: Only blood was sampled, and tissue TCR repertoires likely differ from those in blood. Even with the large sequencing depth, rarefaction of the sorted-subset datasets indicated that sequencing was incomplete. Approximately 5% of naive CD4, 3% to 3.5% of naive CD8, around 2.3% of memory CD4, and 0.4% of memory CD8 clonotypes were shared across several donors. Compared with non-shared clonotypes, clonotypes shared by all four sorted-subset donors had higher generation probabilities. Pairwise subsampling led to the expectation that sequencing depth would affect the degree of clonotype sharing among donors. Larger estimated clonotype richness was generally found for naive subsets than for memory subsets. Because the study included a small number of donors, the genetic and exposure-history diversity represented was limited.

Donors were healthy HIV-negative adults with no recently reported acute infections or vaccinations. Every donor was a Caucasian adult residing in Nashville, Tennessee, USA. CD4+ T cells were enriched by magnetic negative selection, after which naive cells were positively selected on CD45RA and the negative fraction was taken as the memory subset. After blood collection by leukapheresis, PBMCs were isolated using Ficoll-Histopaque density gradient centrifugation and then cryopreserved in the vapor phase of liquid nitrogen. Analytical flow cytometry was used to check the purity and quantity of every magnetically sorted T cell population. Each sorted fraction had its genomic DNA isolated and then quantified by UV absorbance on a Nanodrop 2000c.

This receptor was taken from a man younger than 35 in good health. The sequenced sample consisted of naive CD4+ T cells sorted from blood. The sample's cell subset or site label, in plain terms: CD45RA+ positively selected. The rearranged segments are TRBV11-3 and TRBJ2-1, and possibly TRBD2, on 5 matching bases. The base sequence is TGTGCCAGCAGCTTAGGAGGGCCGAGCTCCTACAATGAGCAGTTCTTC. The translation is CASSLGGPSSYNEQFF. Joined to the reference TRBV11-3 and TRBJ2-1 proteins, this CDR3 gives the full variable domain: EAGVVQSPRYKIIEKKQPVAFWCNPISGHNTLYWYLQNLGQGPELLIRYENEEAVDDSQLPKDRFSAERLKGVDSTLKIQPAELGDSAVYLCASSLGGPSSYNEQFFGPGTRLTVL.